A single sample is the source of the 24 T cell receptor beta chains below, sequenced in a study of blood T cell repertoires in COVID-19. Generated by immunoSEQ multiplex PCR, the TCRdb table keeps only in-frame clones and is missing some. The data hold around 300,000 clones, with about 89% observed a single time. The sequencing input was PBMCs or T cells enriched from blood (not recorded which). These receptors were obtained from a woman between 18 and 29 years old who had recovered from COVID-19.

The CDR3, as DNA: TGTGCCAGCAGTATCACACAGACGAACACTGAAGCTTTCTTT. Translated: CASSITQTNTEAFF. The genes are TRBV28 and TRBJ1-1; D unclear. Trimming stripped 5 bases from V and 1 base from J, with 11 bases between. The germline V gene encodes CDR1 MDHEN and CDR2 SYDVKM. The CDR3 consists of 14 residues.

A single count supports this clone. The chain is built from TRBV7-8 and TRBJ1-1; TRBD1 matches at 7 bases. Germline CDR1 and CDR2: SGHVS and FQNEAQ. The CDR3 totals 15 residues. V shed 5 bases, J shed 2 bases, and the junction held 8 bases outside the gene matches. CDR3 region: CASSEGTALNTEAFF. The CDR3 DNA reads as TGTGCCAGCAGCGAAGGGACAGCACTTAACACTGAAGCTTTCTTT.

The chain couples TRBV24-1 to TRBJ2-3, with 7 bases fitting TRBD1. Trimming at V came to 4 bases and at J to 1 base, leaving 1 base not matched to a gene. Germline V gene lookup returns CDR1 KGHDR and CDR2 SFDVKD. CDR3 size: 14 residues. In DNA form, the CDR3 reads TGTGCCACCAGTGAAACAGGGGGCACAGATACGCAGTATTTT. It encodes CATSETGGTDTQYF.

V gene TRBV10-1 combines with J gene TRBJ2-1; 11 nucleotides line up with TRBD2. The CDR3 is 16 residues long. CDR1 is WNHNN, CDR2 SYGVQD, per germline (reference sequence). J gave up 8 bases and V 0 bases, and 6 bases lay outside the gene matches. The CDR3 region is CASSESVAGGLHEQFF. The CDR3 region has the DNA TGCGCCAGCAGTGAGTCGGTAGCGGGGGGGCTTCATGAGCAGTTCTTC.

The chain uses TRBV18 and TRBJ2-5; the match to TRBD1 covers 9 bases. The germline gives CDR1 KGHSH, CDR2 LQKENI. Trimming took 3 bases from V and 4 from J; bases not matched to a gene: 6. The CDR3 spans 15 residues. The CDR3 nucleotides read TGTGCCAGCTCACCCACGGGACAGGGATTAGAGACCCAGTACTTC. It translates to CASSPTGQGLETQYF. Full variable domain (remainder filled in from reference TRBV18 and TRBJ2-5): NAGVMQNPRHLVRRRGQEARLRCSPMKGHSHVYWYRQLPEEGLKFMVYLQKENIIDESGMPKERFSAEFPKEGPSILRIQQVVRGDSAAYFCASSPTGQGLETQYFGPGTRLLVL.

The chain has TRBV30 and TRBJ2-3, with TRBD1 identical over 10 bases. Germline CDR1 is GTSNPN and CDR2 is SVGIG (reference sequence). The CDR3 runs to 13 residues. V was pared by 1 base and J by 9 bases, with 4 bases of the junction left unmatched. CDR3 in amino acids: CAWSARTGGTQYF. Written as DNA, the CDR3 is TGTGCCTGGAGTGCCAGGACAGGGGGGACGCAGTATTTT. Using reference TRBV30 and TRBJ2-3 for the parts outside the CDR3, the full variable domain is SQTIHQWPATLVQPVGSPLSLECTVEGTSNPNLYWYRQAAGRGLQLLFYSVGIGQISSEVPQNLSASRPQDRQFILSSKKLLLSDSGFYLCAWSARTGGTQYFGPGTRLTVL.

This rearrangement joins TRBV5-1 to TRBJ2-5, with TRBD1 matching 7 bases. The CDR3 loop spans 16 amino acids. CDR1 and CDR2 from the germline V gene are SGHRS and YFSETQ. Germline trimming cut 0 bases from V and 3 bases from J; bases unmatched to any gene: 8. DNA for the CDR3: TGCGCCAGCAGCTTGGCCCCGACAGGGCAAAAAGAGACCCAGTACTTC. Translated: CASSLAPTGQKETQYF.

CDR3 coding DNA: TGTGCCAGCTCACCGTTAGAAGCAGATACGCAGTATTTT. Its translation: CASSPLEADTQYF. V is TRBV18 and J is TRBJ2-3; D unclear. Germline lookup yields CDR1 KGHSH and CDR2 LQKENI. CDR3 size: 13 residues. The V end was cut by 3 bases, the J end by 4 bases, with 8 bases between.

V is TRBV7-9 and J is TRBJ2-5; D not resolved. V lost 10 bases to trimming and J lost 2 bases, with 17 bases between them. The germline gives CDR1 SEHNR, CDR2 FQNEAQ (reference sequence). This CDR3 contains 14 residues. Written as DNA, the CDR3 is TGTGCCACCTCTCCAGGTCTTACTCAAGAGACCCAGTACTTC. Its translation: CATSPGLTQETQYF.

The chain recombines TRBV25-1 with TRBJ1-2, with a tentative D call TRBD1 (6 bases). The CDR3 sequence is 14 residues long. Germline CDR1 MGHDK, CDR2 SYGVNS. Trimming took off 6 bases at V and 8 bases at J, with 19 bases between the two ends. The CDR3: CASSPATGLGGYTF. The CDR3, as DNA: TGTGCCAGCAGCCCGGCGACAGGTTTGGGGGGCTACACCTTC.

The gene calls are TRBV6-2 or TRBV6-3 and TRBJ2-3; TRBD2 agrees at 10 bases. CDR3 length equals 16 residues. The J segment lost 4 bases and the V segment lost 6 bases, leaving 10 bases of the junction unmatched. The germline gives CDR1 MNHEY, CDR2 SVGEGT. CDR3 in amino acids: CASSTTSGIPSDTQYF. CDR3 nucleotides: TGTGCCAGCAGCACTACTAGCGGGATTCCATCAGATACGCAGTATTTT.

This chain connects TRBV2 to TRBJ1-1; D might be TRBD1 (6 bases). The CDR3 spans 13 residues. The V and J ends lost 7 bases and 0 bases respectively, with 9 bases between them. Germline V gene lookup returns CDR1 SNHLY and CDR2 FYNNEI. The CDR3 region is CASTGDMNTEAFF. The CDR3 nucleotides are TGTGCCAGCACCGGGGACATGAACACTGAAGCTTTCTTT. The entire variable domain, with the rest obtained from reference TRBV2 and TRBJ1-1, is as follows: EPEVTQTPSHQVTQMGQEVILRCVPISNHLYFYWYRQILGQKVEFLVSFYNNEISEKSEIFDDQFSVERPDGSNFTLKIRSTKLEDSAMYFCASTGDMNTEAFFGQGTRLTVV.

This sequence joins TRBV11-2 and TRBJ2-3, with 10 bases lining up with TRBD2. The V gene end was trimmed by 3 bases and the J gene end by 3 bases; junction bases not matched to a gene: 9. The CDR3 runs to 17 residues. Germline CDR1 reads SGHAT; CDR2 reads FQNNGV. CDR3 sequence (DNA): TGTGCCAGCAGCTTGGGGAGGCTAGCGGGGGAAACAGATACGCAGTATTTT. It translates to CASSLGRLAGETDTQYF.

DNA of the CDR3: TGTGCCACCGCCGGACTAGCGCTCTGGTACAATGAGCAGTTCTTC. Protein product: CATAGLALWYNEQFF. This chain joins TRBV2 and TRBJ2-1; 9 nucleotides match TRBD2. The germline gives CDR1 SNHLY, CDR2 FYNNEI. The CDR3 extends over 15 amino acids. The ends lost 10 bases at V and 4 bases at J; junction bases unmatched: 11.

This chain joins TRBV11-2 and TRBJ2-7, with a weak D call TRBD1 (6 bases). Germline V gene lookup returns CDR1 SGHAT and CDR2 FQNNGV. Trimming stripped 1 base from V and 4 bases from J, with 14 bases between. The CDR3 has 15 residues. The chain's CDR3 is CASSLVVAGAYEQYF. CDR3 bases: TGTGCCAGCAGCTTAGTGGTAGCAGGGGCTTACGAGCAGTACTTC.

The chain links TRBV29-1 to TRBJ2-7; 10 nucleotides match TRBD1. After removal of 4 bases from V and 6 bases from J, the junction contained 12 bases not matched to a gene. Germline V gene data show CDR1 as SQVTM and CDR2 as ANQGSEA. The CDR3 sequence is 15 residues long. The CDR3 DNA follows: TGCAGCGTTGTGGGACAGGGGCCCACCCAGCGCGAGCAGTACTTC. Translated, it gives CSVVGQGPTQREQYF.

V gene TRBV29-1 combines with J gene TRBJ1-1, with 11 bases lining up with TRBD1. The germline CDR1 and CDR2 sequences are SQVTM and ANQGSEA. The CDR3 has 13 amino acids. Trimming cost V 6 bases and J 8 bases; bases outside gene matches: 8. The chain's CDR3 is CSVAGQGAWEAFF. The CDR3 bases are TGCAGCGTCGCTGGACAGGGGGCGTGGGAAGCTTTCTTT.

This chain uses TRBV7-6 with TRBJ1-4, with D unresolved. Trimming cost V 5 bases and J 2 bases, with 6 bases left between them. The germline CDR1 and CDR2 sequences are SGHVS and FNYEAQ. The CDR3 totals 13 residues. CDR3 bases: TGTGCCAGCAGCCGGGTGACTAATGAAAAACTGTTTTTT. This gives the protein CASSRVTNEKLFF.

The genes are TRBV21-1 and TRBJ1-5; TRBD1, as called in the table, went unchecked against the DNA. TRBV21-1 is tagged as a pseudogene. The CDR3 runs 16 residues. The DNA of the CDR3 is TGTGCCAGCAGCACTAGGATAATAACAGGGAATCAGCCCCAGCATTTT. Translated: CASSTRIITGNQPQHF.

V gene TRBV29-1 combines with J gene TRBJ2-3, with 11 bases fitting TRBD2. CDR3 size: 15 residues. V shed 4 bases and J 2 bases; nucleotides not matched to a gene: 5. Germline loops: CDR1 SQVTM, CDR2 ANQGSEA. The CDR3 DNA sequence: TGCAGCGTTGTATCTAGCGGGGGGCCCACAGATACGCAGTATTTT. Residues: CSVVSSGGPTDTQYF.

This chain links TRBV10-3 with TRBJ2-5; perhaps TRBD2 as D (5 bases). Per the germline V gene, CDR1 is ENHRY and CDR2 is SYGVKD. This CDR3 contains 14 residues. V lost 6 bases and J lost 4, with 15 bases in between. The CDR3 DNA reads as TGTGCCATCAGAGCTGCTAGCCGGCGAGAGACCCAGTACTTC. It translates to CAIRAASRRETQYF.

This clone was seen more than once but under ten times. The chain uses TRBV19 and TRBJ1-2; 12 bases are a match to TRBD1. The germline V gene has CDR1 LNHDA and CDR2 SQIVND (reference sequence). The CDR3 contains 16 residues. J was trimmed by 7 bases and V by 6 bases; bases with no gene match: 12. The CDR3 loop is CASRIAGTGGEGGYTF. As DNA, the CDR3 is TGTGCCAGTAGGATCGCCGGGACAGGGGGCGAGGGTGGCTACACCTTC.

The V and J genes are TRBV13 and TRBJ2-4; a possible D gene is TRBD2 (6 bases). Trimming left V 4 bases short and J 2 bases short, with 33 bases between. This CDR3 is built from 22 residues. CDR1 and CDR2 from the germline V gene are PRHDT and FYEKMQ (reference sequence). CDR3 residues: CASSSRSLGGRGTRDPKNIQYF. CDR3 nucleotide sequence: TGTGCCAGCAGCTCCCGGAGTTTGGGAGGACGGGGTACTAGGGACCCCAAAAACATTCAGTACTTC.

This clone was counted once. The genes are TRBV28 and TRBJ2-7, with D possibly being TRBD1 (5 bases). Germline V CDR1 and CDR2: MDHEN, SYDVKM. V lost 2 bases and J 5 bases, leaving 19 bases between the germline ends. The CDR3 extends over 16 amino acids. CDR3 protein: CASSLIVRGSRDEQYF. CDR3 DNA: TGTGCCAGCAGTTTAATAGTTAGGGGATCTAGGGACGAGCAGTACTTC.